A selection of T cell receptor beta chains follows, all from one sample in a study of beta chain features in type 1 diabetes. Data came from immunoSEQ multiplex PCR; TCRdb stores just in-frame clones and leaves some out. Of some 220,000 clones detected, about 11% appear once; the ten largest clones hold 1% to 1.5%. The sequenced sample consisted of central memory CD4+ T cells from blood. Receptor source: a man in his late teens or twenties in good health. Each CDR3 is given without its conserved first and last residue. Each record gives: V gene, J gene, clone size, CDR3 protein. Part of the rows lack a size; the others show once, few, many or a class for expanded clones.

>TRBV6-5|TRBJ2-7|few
ASSGSGTSSYEQY
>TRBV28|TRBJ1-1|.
ASPPGQENTEAF
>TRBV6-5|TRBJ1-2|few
ASSFTGAGAGGYT
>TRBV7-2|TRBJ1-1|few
ASSLWTEAF
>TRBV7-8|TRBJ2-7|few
ASSFYRGIGYEQY
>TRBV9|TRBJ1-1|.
ASSARPYTEAF
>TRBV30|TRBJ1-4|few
AWSVEADKLF
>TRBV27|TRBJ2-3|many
ASSLSLWDSTDTQY
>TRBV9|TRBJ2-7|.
ASSVGGYEQY
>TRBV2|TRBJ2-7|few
ASTTGGFSYEQY
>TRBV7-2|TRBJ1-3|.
ASSQGDKGNTIY
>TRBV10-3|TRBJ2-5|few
AISEGSNQETQY
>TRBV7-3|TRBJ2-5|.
ASSLKGGGGWQETQY
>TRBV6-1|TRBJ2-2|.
ASSKGQGVNTGELF
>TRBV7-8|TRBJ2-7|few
ASSLARGSSYEQY
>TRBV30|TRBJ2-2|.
AWHLPRDLKRGELF
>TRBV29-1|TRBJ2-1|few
SVRTRGFYNEQF
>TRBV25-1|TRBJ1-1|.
ASSFRTEAF
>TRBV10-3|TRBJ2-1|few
ASSYRGTGNNEQF
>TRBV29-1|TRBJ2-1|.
SVKLSGRGEQF
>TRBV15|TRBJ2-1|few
ATSRDIGVNEQF
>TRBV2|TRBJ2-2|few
ASSDRSGSVGELF
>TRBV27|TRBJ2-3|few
ASSPRQGSTQY
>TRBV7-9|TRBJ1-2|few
ASSLGGQNYGYT
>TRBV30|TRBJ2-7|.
AWSVWGTNSYEQY
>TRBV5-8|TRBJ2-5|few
ASNAGTSTSETQY
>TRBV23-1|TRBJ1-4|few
ASSQSGGDDEKLF
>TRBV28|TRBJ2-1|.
ATLFVDNEQF
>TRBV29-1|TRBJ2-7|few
SVDEGWMHEQY
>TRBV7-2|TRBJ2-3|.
ASSLPGAYTQY
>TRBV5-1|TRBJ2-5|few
ASSRTSEETQY
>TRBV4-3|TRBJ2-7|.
ASSRDRGYEQY
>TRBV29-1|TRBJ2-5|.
SVEGLAKETQY